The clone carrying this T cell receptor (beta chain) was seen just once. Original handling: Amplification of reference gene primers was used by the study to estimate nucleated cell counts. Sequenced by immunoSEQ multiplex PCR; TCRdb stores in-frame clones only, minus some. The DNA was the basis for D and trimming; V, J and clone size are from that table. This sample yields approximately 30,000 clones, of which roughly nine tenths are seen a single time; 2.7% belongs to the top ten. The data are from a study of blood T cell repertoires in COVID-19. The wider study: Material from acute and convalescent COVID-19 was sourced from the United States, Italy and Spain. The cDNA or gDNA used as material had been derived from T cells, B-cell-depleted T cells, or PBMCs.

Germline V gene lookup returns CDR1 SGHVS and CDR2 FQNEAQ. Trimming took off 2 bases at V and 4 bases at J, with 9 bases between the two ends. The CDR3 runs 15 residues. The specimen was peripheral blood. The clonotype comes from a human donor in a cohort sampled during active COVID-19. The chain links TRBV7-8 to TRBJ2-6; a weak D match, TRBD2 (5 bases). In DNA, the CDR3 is TGTGCCAGCAGCTTATCGGGGAACGGGGCCAACGTCCTGACTTTC. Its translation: CASSLSGNGANVLTF.